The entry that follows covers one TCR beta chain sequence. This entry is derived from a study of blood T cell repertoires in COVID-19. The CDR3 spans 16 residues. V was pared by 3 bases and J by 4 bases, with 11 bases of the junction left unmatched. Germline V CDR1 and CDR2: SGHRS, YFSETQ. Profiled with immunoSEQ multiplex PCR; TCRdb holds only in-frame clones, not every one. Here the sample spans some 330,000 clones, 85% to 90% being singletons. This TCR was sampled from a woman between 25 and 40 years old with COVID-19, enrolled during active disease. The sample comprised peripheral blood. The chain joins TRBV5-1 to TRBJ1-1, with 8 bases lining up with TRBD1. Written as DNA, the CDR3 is TGCGCCAGCAGCTGGGCGACAGGGGCCGCCCCCACTGAAGCTTTCTTT. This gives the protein CASSWATGAAPTEAFF.